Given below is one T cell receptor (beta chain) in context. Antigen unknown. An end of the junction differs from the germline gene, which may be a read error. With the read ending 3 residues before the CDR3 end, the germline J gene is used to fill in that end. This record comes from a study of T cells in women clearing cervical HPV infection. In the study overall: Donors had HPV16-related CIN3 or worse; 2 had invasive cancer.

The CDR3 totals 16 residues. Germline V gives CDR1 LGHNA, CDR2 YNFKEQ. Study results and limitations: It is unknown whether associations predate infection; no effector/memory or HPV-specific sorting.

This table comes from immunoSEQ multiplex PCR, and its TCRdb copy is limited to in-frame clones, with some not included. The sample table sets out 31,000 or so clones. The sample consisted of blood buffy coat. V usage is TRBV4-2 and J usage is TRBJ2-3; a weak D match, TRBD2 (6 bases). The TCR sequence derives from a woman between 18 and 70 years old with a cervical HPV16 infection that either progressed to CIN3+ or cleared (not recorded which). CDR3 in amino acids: CASSQEVGGRADTQYF. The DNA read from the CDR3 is TGCGCCAGCAGCCAAGAAGTTGGGGGGAGAGCAGATACG.